This T cell receptor (beta chain) was found in a study of cytomegalovirus exposure and HLA in healthy donors (dated by TCRdb to 2016 to 2017). Describing the broader study: An earlier analysis of roughly 630 of the donors reported 250 to 300 Gb of sequence data and 120 million or so unique TCR beta sequences from about 179 million T cells. Roughly 300 gigabases of sequencing data and some 85 million unique TCR sequences were included in an early release covering several hundred HLA-typed donors. The genetic ancestry cluster associated with self-reported Caucasian donors included 70% to 85% of the 398 genotyped donors. The aim of the study was to test whether cataloging public T cell receptors could identify signatures of past pathogen exposure. Rather than using new phenotypic data, the later analysis identified candidate immune exposures from TCR beta sequences and from how often those sequences occurred across donors. Across some 400 genotyped donors of the cohort, an average of about 220,000 unique TCR beta nucleotide sequences per donor were sequenced, and roughly 20% of those sequences were non-productive. HLA typing covered class I and class II loci at four-digit resolution. In a later genetic analysis, genome-wide SNP genotypes for about 55% of the roughly 670 donors were used, and that subset was treated as a discovery cohort. The T cell repertoires of several hundred subjects were profiled by immunosequencing and related to cytomegalovirus serostatus. Along with the approximately 600-subject first cohort, a separate validation cohort of around 110 different subjects was used. The number of donors typed differed by locus, with 629-630 for A, B, C, DRB1 and DQB1, 522 for DQA1, under 610 for DPA1, and approximately 470 for DPB1. To study patterns of TCR occurrence, a later analysis re-analyzed previously published TCR beta repertoires from several hundred donors and added high-resolution HLA genotyping. Donor age, sex, ethnicity and CMV serostatus were collected together with the repertoire data. Because of strong linkage in the cohort, five DR-DQ haplotypes were treated as single units for association and clustering. An earlier analysis of about 600 of the donors used high-throughput TCR beta sequencing to judge whether each TCR beta V gene segment behaved as functional or pseudogenic. All discovery cohort repertoires had been generated using a single sequencing platform. The study combined high-throughput TCR immunosequencing, statistical association of individual TCRs with disease status, and machine learning to predict cytomegalovirus infection status. What the research found in general, with its limitations: The presence/absence analyses assumed that sequencing depth was roughly uniform across donors, and that assumption may not be true. A further reported finding was that TCR beta sequences accurately predicted the HLA-A and HLA-B alleles for most subjects in the first cohort. In a later analysis, some 18,000 TCR beta sequences were associated with specific HLA alleles at a false discovery rate of 0.05. A later analysis reported that several top co-occurrence clusters appeared linked to parvovirus B19, influenza, CMV and Epstein-Barr virus. Correlated functional status among segregating V segments might reflect linkage disequilibrium, but an unknown experimental factor could not be ruled out. The classifier was reported to diagnose cytomegalovirus status with high specificity and sensitivity in both the original cohort and the validation cohort. According to a later genetic analysis, donors in an Asian-associated ancestry cluster had fewer N-insertions in productive TCRs than the approximately 630-donor mean. An earlier analysis of some 590 of the donors showed that most TCR beta V segments appeared in productive rearrangements either about 90% or about 30% of the time, which broadly matched IMGT annotations. A total of fewer than 200 TCR beta chains were listed by the study as associated with cytomegalovirus. Because HLA typing was missing for some donors at each locus, association tests included only the typed subset. In vitro tests confirmed that a few of the cytomegalovirus-associated TCR beta chains recognize cytomegalovirus antigens. Because counts were too low, 15 to 20 rarely observed V segments, including chromosome 9 orphons, were left out of the earlier analysis of approximately 580 of the donors. The only immune exposure information available for the cohort was CMV serostatus. In a later analysis, TCR association rates were found to vary across HLA loci, with the most associated TCRs seen for DRB1 alleles and the fewest for HLA-C alleles. In this cohort, only TCR beta chains were sequenced, and detectable features were limited by the absence of alpha or paired-chain data. Compared with equally common non-associated chains, HLA-associated TCR beta chains in a later analysis were more clonally expanded and had lower generation probabilities. When HLA alleles, especially DR and DQ, strongly co-occurred, TCR associations were difficult to assign to individual alleles. According to a later analysis, most CMV-associated TCR beta chains appeared to be HLA-restricted, and the HLA associations seemed to be driven largely by CMV exposure. The sequencing pipeline was judged likely to have produced a cluster of highly shared sequence variants as a technical artifact. Most TCR sequences were observed very rarely across donors, whereas some public TCRs were present in many individuals. A later genetic analysis associated a missense DCLRE1C variant with V-gene and J-gene trimming of TCR beta chains, and an independent cohort replicated the association. According to the authors, the approach could potentially be generalized to other disease states and immunological phenotypes.

Libraries came from the immunoSEQ multiplex PCR assay. For the multiplex PCR, a mixture combining 60 forward primers for TCR Vbeta segments and 13 reverse primers for TCR Jbeta segments was used. A multiplex PCR assay on genomic DNA amplified the CDR3 region of rearranged TCR beta genes. On the Illumina HiSeq System, the amplified TCR beta libraries were sequenced as 87-base-pair reads. The original pipeline was this. A later analysis counted 75 million to 100 million unique TCR beta chains across the 700 or so repertoires, and about 10 million of these chains were shared by at least two donors. To remove PCR and sequencing errors, raw reads were error-corrected and collapsed into unique sequences using a nearest-neighbor algorithm that merged closely related sequences. To assign V, D and J gene segments, CDR3 sequences were aligned to IMGT reference sequences. Each retained sequence needed at least a six-nucleotide match to both a V gene segment and a J gene segment. Rearrangements were classified as productive when the CDR3 lacked stop codons and remained in frame with V and J, and all other rearrangements were classified as non-productive. CDR3 was defined by IMGT convention, running from the second conserved V-encoded cysteine to the conserved J-encoded phenylalanine. Sequences without an unambiguous match to a single V gene segment were excluded from the earlier analysis of approximately 560 of the donors. In an earlier analysis of 587 of the donors, V segments were called functional above 56.7% productive rearrangements and were called segregating when the between-donor standard deviation exceeded 5%. A statistical classification framework was built for diagnosing cytomegalovirus status from the catalog of TCR beta chain sequences. In a later analysis, TCR nucleotide sequences were compared against IMGT/GENE-DB human TR gene sequences so that V and J genes could be assigned. The TCRdist pipeline was used in a later analysis to assign CDR3 sequences and most-parsimonious VDJ recombination scenarios. In a later analysis, each TCR beta chain was defined by its CDR3 amino acid sequence together with its V-gene family, and reads lacking a unique V-gene family were excluded. As a way to deal with suspected cross-contamination and a sequencing artifact, a later analysis dropped nearly 600 nucleotide sequences that were highly shared and had low generation probability. A later analysis calculated a clonal expansion index for each public chain from normalized within-repertoire ranks of inferred template counts. In a later analysis, generation probabilities were computed using a VDJ recombination model fitted to out-of-frame rearrangements, and the results were checked against IGoR. In a later analysis, hypergeometric tests were used to score TCR-TCR, TCR-HLA and TCR-CMV co-occurrence, with a repertoire-size bias correction applied to TCR pairs. A later analysis estimated false discovery rates by permuting HLA or CMV assignments 20 times. In a later analysis, co-occurring TCRs were grouped with DBSCAN, and TCRdist sequence similarity was added when clustering was performed within HLA-allele-positive subsets. Repertoires with fewer than 30,000 or more than 120,000 public chains, plus five repertoires with anomalous nucleotide sharing, were excluded from co-occurrence clustering. TCRdb mirrors the immuneACCESS table, restricted to in-frame sequences. Some clones are absent from its copies; in checked studies, under half trace to an unresolved V gene, and the reason for the others is unknown. V and J calls plus clone size are reproduced from that table; the DNA served to infer D and trimming. The sample has about 190,000 clones on record, 82% of them singletons. About 0.78% of the sample is taken by the ten largest.

Concerning this clone: Its recognized antigen is unknown. No base quality information exists; no much larger clone differs at one position.

The cohort comprised around 700 healthy bone marrow donors. Cohort members were all nominally healthy when sampled, although unrecorded immune exposures were likely present. The donor was CMV seronegative and was included in the group of approximately 350 seronegative cohort members. Each donor provided a peripheral blood sample, and peripheral blood mononuclear cells were used for TCR beta sequencing. Genomic DNA was extracted from the blood cell samples with the Qiagen DNeasy Blood Extraction Kit. This TCR came from a woman aged 18-29 years in good health and CMV-seronegative. Sequencing used PBMCs.

The CDR3: CASKLEYNEQFF. The nucleotide sequence reads as follows: TGTGCCAGCAAGCTAGAATACAATGAGCAGTTCTTC. The chain was built from TRBV2 and TRBJ2-1; the D gene identity is not certain. The CDR3 goes from the cysteine to the phenylalanine over 12 residues. The sequence is cut down to CDR3 DNA, 36 bases in frame from base 1. V was cut back by 7 bases and J by 4 bases, leaving a gap of 8 bases between them. The germline V gene yields SNHLY for CDR1 and FYNNEI for CDR2.